These T cell receptor beta chains were read from a single sample in a study of cytomegalovirus exposure and HLA in healthy donors. Produced via immunoSEQ multiplex PCR; TCRdb's table is partial and in-frame only. The sample records roughly 180,000 clones, 75% to 80% being singletons. The specimen was PBMCs. The source is a man in his fifties or sixties in good health and CMV-seropositive. CDR3s include the opening cysteine and the closing phenylalanine or tryptophan. D genes are given only for firm matches. Clone size is not always given. Where it is, it says once, few, many or a class for expanded clones.

abundance	v_gene	d_gene	j_gene	CDR3aa	CDR3nt
.	TRBV5-1	TRBD1	TRBJ2-1	CASSLDATGGYNEQFF	TGCGCCAGCAGCTTGGATGCGACAGGGGGCTACAATGAGCAGTTCTTC
few	TRBV7-8	.	TRBJ1-3	CASSFKQGNTIYF	TGTGCCAGCAGCTTCAAACAGGGAAACACCATATATTTT
.	TRBV7-9	.	TRBJ1-1	CSSSLALLRPENTEAFF	TGTTCCAGCAGCTTAGCGCTTTTGAGGCCGGAAAACACTGAAGCTTTCTTT
.	TRBV4-1	.	TRBJ1-4	CASSPAWGVDEKLFF	TGCGCCAGCAGCCCTGCTTGGGGGGTGGACGAAAAACTGTTTTTT
.	TRBV21-1	.	TRBJ1-2	CASSIPQRGHGLGYTF	TGTGCCAGCAGCATCCCCCAACGAGGACACGGCCTGGGCTACACCTTC
.	TRBV7-9	.	TRBJ2-7	CASSKSRDSMYF	TGTGCCAGCAGCAAATCCCGGGACTCGATGTACTTC
.	TRBV15	TRBD1	TRBJ1-2	CATSREGGGGYGYTF	TGTGCCACCAGCAGAGAAGGAGGGGGCGGTTATGGCTACACCTTC
.	TRBV28	TRBD1	TRBJ1-6	CASSLEYGRGNSPLHF	TGTGCCAGCAGTTTAGAATACGGCAGGGGGAATTCACCCCTCCACTTT
.	TRBV7-8	TRBD1	TRBJ2-5	CASSRYLFRQGAGETQYF	TGTGCCAGCAGCCGATATCTCTTCAGACAGGGGGCCGGGGAGACCCAGTACTTC
.	TRBV7-9	TRBD1	TRBJ1-2	CASSGTTGGIYGYTF	TGTGCCAGCAGCGGAACGACAGGGGGCATCTATGGCTACACCTTC